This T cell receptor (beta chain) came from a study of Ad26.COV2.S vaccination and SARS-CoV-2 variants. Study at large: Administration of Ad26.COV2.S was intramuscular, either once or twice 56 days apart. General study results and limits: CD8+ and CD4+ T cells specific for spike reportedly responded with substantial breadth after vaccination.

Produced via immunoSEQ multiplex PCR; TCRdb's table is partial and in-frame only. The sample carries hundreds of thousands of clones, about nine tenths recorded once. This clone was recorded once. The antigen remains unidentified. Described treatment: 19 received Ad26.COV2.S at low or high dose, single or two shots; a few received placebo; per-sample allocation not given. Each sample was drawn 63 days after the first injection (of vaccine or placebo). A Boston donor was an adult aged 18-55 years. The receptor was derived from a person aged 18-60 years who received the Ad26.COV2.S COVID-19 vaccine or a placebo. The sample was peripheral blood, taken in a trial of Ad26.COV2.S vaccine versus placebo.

The CDR3 reads CASSHYGGYSGANVLTF. CDR3 in DNA: TGTGCCAGCAGCCACTACGGGGGATACTCTGGGGCCAACGTCCTGACTTTC. The gene calls are TRBV14 and TRBJ2-6; the D gene is possibly TRBD2 (6 bases). Trimming took off 3 bases at V and 0 bases at J, with 12 bases between the two ends. The CDR3 length is 17 residues. Germline loops: CDR1 SGHDN, CDR2 FVKESK.